This TCR beta chain was retrieved from a study of T cell responses to AZD1222 COVID-19 vaccine. General study points: Clonal diversity was possibly underestimated; the donors were predominantly white British and more often female.

Pooling was applied to second doses at about 4 or about 12 weeks. The repertoire was sequenced with immunoSEQ multiplex PCR; TCRdb's copy has only in-frame clones and lacks some. The table records approximately 150,000 clones, approximately 91% of them present only once. V gave up 2 bases and J gave up 4 bases, with 15 bases separating them. The CDR3 has 15 residues. CDR1 and CDR2 from the germline V gene are SGHTS and YDEGEE. Notes on this clone: Its antigen is as yet unknown.

This sequence originates from an adult who received the AZD1222 COVID-19 vaccine. The specimen comprised peripheral blood, sampled 28 days after the second AZD1222 dose. The chain links TRBV5-8 to TRBJ1-1; D uncertain. CDR3 coding DNA: TGTGCCAGCAGCTTAAGAGGGTTGAGTGGCACTGAAGCTTTCTTT. Encoded protein: CASSLRGLSGTEAFF. The variable domain in full, with the rest retrieved from reference TRBV5-8 and TRBJ1-1, is EAGVTQSPTHLIKTRGQQATLRCSPISGHTSVYWYQQALGLGLQFLLWYDEGEERNRGNFPPRFSGRQFPNYSSELNVNALELEDSALYLCASSLRGLSGTEAFFGQGTRLTVV.